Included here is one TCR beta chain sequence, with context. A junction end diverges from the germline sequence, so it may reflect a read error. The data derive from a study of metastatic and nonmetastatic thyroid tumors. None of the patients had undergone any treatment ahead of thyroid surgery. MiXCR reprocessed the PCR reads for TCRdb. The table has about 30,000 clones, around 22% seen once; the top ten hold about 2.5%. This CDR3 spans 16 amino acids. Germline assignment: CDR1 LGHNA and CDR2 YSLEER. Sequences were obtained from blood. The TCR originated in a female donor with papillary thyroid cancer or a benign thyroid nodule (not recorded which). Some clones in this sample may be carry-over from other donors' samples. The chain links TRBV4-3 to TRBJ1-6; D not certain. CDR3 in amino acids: CASSQAVNKDNSPLHF. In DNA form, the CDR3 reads TGCGCCAGTAGCCAAGCCGTGAATAAGGATAATTCACCCCTCCACTTT.